Shown below are 27 T cell receptor beta chains from a single sample sequenced in a study of blood T cells in healthy people across ages. A second about 6 to 12 cycle PCR used barcoded and J-beta primers. TCRdb re-derived calls from the 5' RACE reads in MiXCR, one entry per CDR3 protein. The sample lists approximately 700,000 distinct CDR3 sequences; 32% were seen once. Input material: blood. These TCRs come from an elderly woman in good health.

In this sample, this clonotype turned up many times. V gene TRBV2 combines with J gene TRBJ2-7, with D perhaps TRBD1 (5 bases). Germline CDR1 is SNHLY and CDR2 is FYNNEI. V was shortened by 4 bases and J by 6 bases, with 10 bases between the two germline ends. The CDR3 sequence is 12 residues long. The CDR3 nucleotides are TGTGCCAGCAGTGCCCAGGGTGGCGAGCAGTACTTC. This encodes CASSAQGGEQYF.

In its sample, this clonotype was seen many times. The chain uses TRBV7-2 and TRBJ1-1, with a tentative D call TRBD1 (6 bases). Germline values: CDR1 SGHTA, CDR2 FQGNSA. CDR3 length equals 15 residues. V gave up 6 bases and J gave up 5 bases, with 19 bases separating them. The CDR3 spells CASSSMGARGTEAFF. DNA of the CDR3: TGTGCCAGCAGTTCCATGGGGGCGAGAGGGACTGAAGCTTTCTTT.

This clonotype was picked up a small number of times. This may come from a read error, since a much larger clone is one base off. The J gene is TRBJ2-1, the V gene TRBV18; either TRBD1 or TRBD2 may fit D (6 bases each). The J call is uncertain, as TRBJ2-7 better fits the DNA end. The germline CDR1 and CDR2 sequences are KGHSH and LQKENI. This CDR3 is 14 amino acids long. Here the CDR3 reads CASKGGSSYNEQYF. In DNA form, the CDR3 reads TGTGCCAGCAAGGGGGGAAGCTCCTACAATGAGCAGTACTTC.

V gene TRBV7-9 combines with J gene TRBJ1-2; 7 nucleotides align to TRBD1. The length of the CDR3 is 15 residues. The V segment lost 4 bases and the J segment 3 bases; nucleotides outside the gene matches: 8. The V gene's germline CDR1 is SEHNR and CDR2 FQNEAQ (reference sequence). CDR3 residues: CASSSRTGRDYGYTF. The CDR3 DNA is TGTGCCAGCAGCTCCCGGACAGGCAGGGACTATGGCTACACCTTC.

This clonotype was observed at least ten times. This sequence joins TRBV6-1 and TRBJ2-5; 10 bases match TRBD1. This CDR3 contains 18 residues. V lost 5 bases and J lost 5; bases outside the gene matches: 17. Germline assignment: CDR1 MNHNS and CDR2 SASEGT. CDR3 bases: TGTGCCAGCAGTAAACCCGGGACAGGGGCCTACCGGGAGGAGACCCAGTACTTC. Residues: CASSKPGTGAYREETQYF.

The table lists this clonotype with many counts. J is TRBJ2-5 and V is TRBV6-6; D possibly uses TRBD1 or TRBD2 (6 bases each). Germline assignment: CDR1 MNHNY and CDR2 SVGAGI (reference sequence). This CDR3 has 13 amino acids. Deletions cut 10 bases from V and 5 bases from J, with 17 bases between. CDR3 nucleotides: TGTGCCACCACACCGGGGGCGCAGGAGACCCAGTACTTC. Protein sequence: CATTPGAQETQYF.

This clonotype was detected many times. The V call is TRBV6-1, the J call TRBJ2-1; possible D gene TRBD2, 7 bases. Germline V gives CDR1 MNHNS, CDR2 SASEGT. The CDR3 is made up of 15 amino acids. The germline V and J ends were trimmed by 5 bases and 8 bases, with 19 bases remaining between them. The DNA for the CDR3 is TGTGCCAGCAGTTCCCAAGGGGGGGGGGTTGATGAGCAGTTCTTC. The encoded protein is CASSSQGGGVDEQFF.

V and J are TRBV7-2 and TRBJ2-5, with TRBD1 as a possible D gene (6 bases). Trimming left V 4 bases short and J 1 base short, with 19 bases between. Germline assignment: CDR1 SGHTA and CDR2 FQGNSA. This CDR3 comprises 17 residues. Written as DNA, the CDR3 is TGTGCCAGCAGCTCGGTAGGGCGGAAGGGGGTCCAAGAGACCCAGTACTTC. This sequence encodes CASSSVGRKGVQETQYF.

CDR3 amino acids: CASSSTGLHRFLYEQYF. For the CDR3, the DNA is TGCGCCAGCAGCTCCACAGGACTCCATCGGTTCCTCTACGAGCAGTACTTC. V usage is TRBV5-1 and J usage is TRBJ2-7; either TRBD1 or TRBD2 may supply D (5 bases each). CDR1 is SGHRS and CDR2 is YFSETQ in the germline V gene. V lost 3 bases, J lost 3 bases, and 22 bases lay in between. This CDR3 is 17 amino acids long.

This chain joins TRBV7-9 and TRBJ2-5, with D hard to call. V was shortened by 4 bases and J by 0 bases, with 9 bases between the two germline ends. Germline CDR1 reads SEHNR; CDR2 reads FQNEAQ (reference sequence). This CDR3 spans 14 amino acids. CDR3 DNA: TGTGCCAGCAGCTCCGCTGAGTACCAAGAGACCCAGTACTTC. Its protein product is CASSSAEYQETQYF.

The chain has TRBV20-1 and TRBJ2-5; 8 bases line up with TRBD1. The J call could be wrong; TRBJ2-7 is a better fit for the DNA end. The CDR3 spans 14 residues. CDR1 DFQATT and CDR2 SNEGSKA come from the germline V gene (reference sequence). Written as DNA, the CDR3 is TGCAGTGCTCTCCCTCCGGACAGGGCTTACGAGCAGTACTTC. Its translation is CSALPPDRAYEQYF.

The genes are TRBV7-2 and TRBJ2-2; D remains ambiguous. This CDR3 region has 13 residues. The germline V gene has CDR1 SGHTA and CDR2 FQGNSA. Trimming removed 1 base at V and 6 bases at J, with 6 bases between. The CDR3 reads CASSLGWAGELFF. As DNA, the CDR3 is TGTGCCAGCAGCTTAGGGTGGGCCGGGGAGCTGTTTTTT.

This clonotype was seen many times. V is TRBV20-1 and J is TRBJ2-1, with TRBD1 as a possible D gene (6 bases). The length of the CDR3 is 14 residues. CDR1 DFQATT and CDR2 SNEGSKA come from the germline V gene (reference sequence). Between the trimmed V and J ends, which lost 6 bases and 0 bases, there was a span of 12 bases. Written as DNA, the CDR3 is TGCAGTGCAACGACAGGAGTCTCCTACAATGAGCAGTTCTTC. Its translation: CSATTGVSYNEQFF.

Concerning this clonotype: This may stem from a read error, because a much larger clone lies one nucleotide away. The chain combines TRBV25-1 with TRBJ2-3; D remains ambiguous. The CDR3 length is 13 residues. From germline, CDR1 is MGHDK and CDR2 SYGVNS. The CDR3 loop reads CAGSEMWGDTQYF. The CDR3 region has the DNA TGTGCCGGCAGTGAGATGTGGGGAGATACGCAGTATTTT.

This clonotype was detected many times. The chain carries TRBV6-5 and TRBJ1-6, with D unresolved. V lost 0 bases and J lost 8, with 2 bases in between. The germline V gene encodes CDR1 MNHEY and CDR2 SVGAGI. The CDR3 is 12 amino acids. The CDR3 loop reads CASSYSDSPLHF. In nucleotides, the CDR3 is TGTGCCAGCAGTTACTCGGATTCACCCCTCCACTTT.

This clonotype was detected ten times or more. The gene calls are TRBV5-8 and TRBJ2-3; no firm D call. This CDR3 has 14 residues. Germline lookup yields CDR1 SGHTS and CDR2 YDEGEE. Trimming stripped 2 bases from V and 3 bases from J, with 10 bases between. CDR3 loop: CASSLSPGTDTQYF. Written as DNA, the CDR3 is TGTGCCAGCAGCTTATCCCCCGGAACAGATACGCAGTATTTT.

In the case of this clonotype: A much larger clone lies a single base off, so this may be a read error. The chain joins TRBV9 to TRBJ2-1; possible D gene TRBD2, 5 bases. The germline CDR1 and CDR2 sequences are SGDLS and YYNGEE. The CDR3 length is 14 residues. CDR3 sequence: CASSPRGNYNERFF. As DNA, the CDR3 is TGTGCCAGCAGCCCCCGAGGGAACTACAATGAGCGGTTCTTC.

With respect to this clonotype: It may be a read error: a sequence one base away is much more abundant. The chain has TRBV28 and TRBJ2-7; 7 bases are shared with TRBD1. This CDR3 contains 16 residues. V trimming: 8 bases; J trimming: 7 bases; junction bases outside the gene matches: 20. Germline CDR1 and CDR2: MDHEN and SYDVKM. DNA of the CDR3: TGTGCCAGCGTCCCCATCGACAGGGTCTCCTACAATGAGCAGTACTTC. This gives the protein CASVPIDRVSYNEQYF.

The table lists this clonotype with many counts. The V and J genes are TRBV24-1 and TRBJ2-7; perhaps TRBD1 as D (5 bases). This CDR3 is built from 13 residues. Germline CDR1 and CDR2: KGHDR and SFDVKD. The ends were cut back, 5 bases at V and 5 bases at J, with 12 bases in the middle. The CDR3 coding sequence is TGTGCCACCAGTGTAGCAACCAGGGACGAGCAGTACTTC. Translating it yields CATSVATRDEQYF.

J is TRBJ2-1 and V is TRBV7-9; maybe TRBD2 (5 bases). Trimming cost V 2 bases and J 7 bases, with 9 bases left between them. CDR1 is SEHNR and CDR2 is FQNEAQ in the germline V gene (reference sequence). The CDR3 has 13 residues. The DNA for the CDR3 is TGTGCCAGCAGCTTACCACTAGTAAATGAGCAGTTCTTC. Translation: CASSLPLVNEQFF.

This clonotype was seen many times. The chain joins TRBV6-5 to TRBJ2-7; no firm D call. The CDR3 is made up of 14 amino acids. The V end lost 5 bases, the J end lost 2 bases, and 13 bases lay between the germline ends. CDR1 MNHEY and CDR2 SVGAGI come from the germline V gene. DNA of the CDR3: TGTGCCAGCAGTGTTAAACGGCTGCCCTACGAGCAGTACTTC. Translation gives CASSVKRLPYEQYF.

This clonotype has at least ten counts. The chain couples TRBV20-1 to TRBJ2-5; D possibly matches TRBD1 or TRBD2 (5 bases each). V was pared by 7 bases and J by 3 bases, with 18 bases between. Looked up from germline, CDR1 is DFQATT and CDR2 is SNEGSKA (reference sequence). The CDR3 covers 14 residues. The CDR3 coding sequence is TGCAGTGGTTCTTCAGGGAGCACCAAAGAGACCCAGTACTTC. Translating it yields CSGSSGSTKETQYF.

This clonotype was detected many times. A much larger clone differs from this one at a single base, so this may be a read error. The chain combines TRBV15 with TRBJ2-5; D is tentatively TRBD1 or TRBD2 (5 bases each). The germline gives CDR1 LNHNV, CDR2 YYDKDF (reference sequence). There are 16 residues in the CDR3. The CDR3 DNA follows: TGTGCCACCAGCAGAGATGGGGACGTGATCCAAGAGGCCCAGTACTTC. Its protein is CATSRDGDVIQEAQYF.

This clonotype has a count of ten or more. This rearrangement joins TRBV2 to TRBJ2-4; D remains unclear. CDR1 is SNHLY and CDR2 is FYNNEI in the germline V gene. Trimming took 5 bases from V and 0 from J, leaving 11 bases between them. The CDR3 is made up of 15 amino acids. Here the CDR3 reads CASSWASEAKNIQYF. Here the CDR3 DNA reads TGTGCCAGCAGTTGGGCGAGCGAAGCCAAAAACATTCAGTACTTC. Looking up the rest from reference TRBV2 and TRBJ2-4 gives the full variable domain: EPEVTQTPSHQVTQMGQEVILRCVPISNHLYFYWYRQILGQKVEFLVSFYNNEISEKSEIFDDQFSVERPDGSNFTLKIRSTKLEDSAMYFCASSWASEAKNIQYFGAGTRLSVL.

The rearrangement links TRBV11-2 to TRBJ2-2; 7 nucleotides agree with TRBD1. CDR1 SGHAT and CDR2 FQNNGV come from the germline V gene. J lost 3 bases, V lost 5 bases, and 9 bases had no gene match. This CDR3 contains 16 residues. Here the CDR3 reads CASSRDRVGYTGELFF. CDR3 coding DNA: TGTGCCAGCAGCCGAGACAGGGTGGGGTACACCGGGGAGCTGTTTTTT.

The sample holds a few counts of this clonotype. This sequence may be a read error, since a much larger clone differs from it by one base. The chain is built from TRBV10-3 and TRBJ2-3, with 12 bases lining up with TRBD2. Germline assignment: CDR1 ENHRY and CDR2 SYGVKD. This CDR3 has 16 amino acids. CDR3 sequence reads: CAISGLAGAITGTQYF. The CDR3 DNA sequence: TGTGCCATCAGTGGACTAGCGGGGGCGATCACAGGTACGCAGTATTTT.

CDR3 protein: CASSAITEAFF. CDR3 in DNA: TGTGCCAGCAGTGCCATCACTGAAGCTTTCTTT. The chain combines TRBV6-1 with TRBJ1-1; D is unclear. There are 11 residues in the CDR3. With 4 bases removed from V and 4 bases from J, the gap between germline ends came to 4 bases. Germline V gene lookup returns CDR1 MNHNS and CDR2 SASEGT.